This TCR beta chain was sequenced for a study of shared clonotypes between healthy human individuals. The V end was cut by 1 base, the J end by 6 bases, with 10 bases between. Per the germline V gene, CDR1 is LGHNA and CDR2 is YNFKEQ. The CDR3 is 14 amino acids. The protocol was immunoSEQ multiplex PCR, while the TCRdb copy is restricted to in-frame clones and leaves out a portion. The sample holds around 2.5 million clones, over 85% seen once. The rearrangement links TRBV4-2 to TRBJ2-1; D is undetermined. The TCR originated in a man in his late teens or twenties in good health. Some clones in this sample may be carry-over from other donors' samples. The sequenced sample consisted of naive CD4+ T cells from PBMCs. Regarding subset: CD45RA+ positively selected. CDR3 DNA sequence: TGTGCCAGCAGCCAAGCCCAGCTATTCAATGAGCAGTTCTTC. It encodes CASSQAQLFNEQFF.